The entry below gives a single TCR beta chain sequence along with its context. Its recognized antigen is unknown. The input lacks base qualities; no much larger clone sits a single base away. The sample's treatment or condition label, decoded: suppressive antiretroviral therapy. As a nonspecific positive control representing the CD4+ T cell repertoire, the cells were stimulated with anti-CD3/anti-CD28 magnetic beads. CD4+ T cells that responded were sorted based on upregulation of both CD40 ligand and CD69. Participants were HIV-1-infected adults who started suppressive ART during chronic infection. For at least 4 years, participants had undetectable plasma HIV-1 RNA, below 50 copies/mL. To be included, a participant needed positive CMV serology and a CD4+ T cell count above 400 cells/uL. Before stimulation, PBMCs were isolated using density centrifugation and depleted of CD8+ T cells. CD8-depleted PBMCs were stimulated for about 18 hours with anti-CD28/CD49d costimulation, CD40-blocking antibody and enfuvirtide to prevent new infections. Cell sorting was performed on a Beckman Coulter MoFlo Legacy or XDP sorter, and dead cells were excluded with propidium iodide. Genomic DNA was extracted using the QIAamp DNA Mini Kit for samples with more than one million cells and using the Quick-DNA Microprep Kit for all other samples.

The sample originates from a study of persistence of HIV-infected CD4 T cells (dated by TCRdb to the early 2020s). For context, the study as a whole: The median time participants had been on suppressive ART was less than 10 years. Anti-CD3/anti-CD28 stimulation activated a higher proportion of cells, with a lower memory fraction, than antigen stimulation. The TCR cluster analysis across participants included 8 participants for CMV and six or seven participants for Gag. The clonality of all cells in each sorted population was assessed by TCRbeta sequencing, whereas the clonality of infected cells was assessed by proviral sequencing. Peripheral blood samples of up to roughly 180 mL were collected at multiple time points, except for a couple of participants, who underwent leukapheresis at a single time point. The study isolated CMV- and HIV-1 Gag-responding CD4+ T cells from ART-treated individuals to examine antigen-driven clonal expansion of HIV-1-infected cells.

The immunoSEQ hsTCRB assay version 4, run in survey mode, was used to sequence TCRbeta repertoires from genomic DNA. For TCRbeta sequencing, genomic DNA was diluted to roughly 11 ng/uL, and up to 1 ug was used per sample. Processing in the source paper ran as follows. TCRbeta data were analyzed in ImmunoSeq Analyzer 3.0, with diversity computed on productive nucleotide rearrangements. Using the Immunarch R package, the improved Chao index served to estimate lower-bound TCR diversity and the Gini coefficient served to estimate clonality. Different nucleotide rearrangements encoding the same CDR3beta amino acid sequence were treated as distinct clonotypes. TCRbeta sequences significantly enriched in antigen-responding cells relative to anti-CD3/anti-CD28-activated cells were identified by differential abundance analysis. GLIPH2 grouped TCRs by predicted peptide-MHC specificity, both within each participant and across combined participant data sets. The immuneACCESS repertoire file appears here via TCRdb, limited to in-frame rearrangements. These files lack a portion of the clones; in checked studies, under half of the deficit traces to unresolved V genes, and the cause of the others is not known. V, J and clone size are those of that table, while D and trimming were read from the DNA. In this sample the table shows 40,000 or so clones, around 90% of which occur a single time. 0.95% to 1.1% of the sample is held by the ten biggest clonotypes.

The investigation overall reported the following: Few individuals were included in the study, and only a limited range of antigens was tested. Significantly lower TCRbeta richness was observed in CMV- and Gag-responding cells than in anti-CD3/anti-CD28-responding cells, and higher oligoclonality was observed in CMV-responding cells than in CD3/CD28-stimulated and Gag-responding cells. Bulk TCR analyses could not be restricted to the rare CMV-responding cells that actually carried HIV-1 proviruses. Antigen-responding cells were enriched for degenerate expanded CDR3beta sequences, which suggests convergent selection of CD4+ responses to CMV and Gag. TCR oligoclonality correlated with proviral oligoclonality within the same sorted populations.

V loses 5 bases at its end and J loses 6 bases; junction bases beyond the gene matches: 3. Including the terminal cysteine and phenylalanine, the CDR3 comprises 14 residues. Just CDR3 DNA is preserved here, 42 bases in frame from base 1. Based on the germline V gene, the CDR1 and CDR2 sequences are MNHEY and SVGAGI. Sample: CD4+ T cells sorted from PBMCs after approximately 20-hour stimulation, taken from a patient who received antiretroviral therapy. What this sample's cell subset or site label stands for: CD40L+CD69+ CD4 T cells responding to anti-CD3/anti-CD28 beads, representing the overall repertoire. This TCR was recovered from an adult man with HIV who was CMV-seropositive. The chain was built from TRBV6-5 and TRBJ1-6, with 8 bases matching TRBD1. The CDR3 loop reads CASSRTGPNSPLHF. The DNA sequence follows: TGTGCCAGCAGTCGGACAGGGCCTAATTCACCCCTCCACTTT.